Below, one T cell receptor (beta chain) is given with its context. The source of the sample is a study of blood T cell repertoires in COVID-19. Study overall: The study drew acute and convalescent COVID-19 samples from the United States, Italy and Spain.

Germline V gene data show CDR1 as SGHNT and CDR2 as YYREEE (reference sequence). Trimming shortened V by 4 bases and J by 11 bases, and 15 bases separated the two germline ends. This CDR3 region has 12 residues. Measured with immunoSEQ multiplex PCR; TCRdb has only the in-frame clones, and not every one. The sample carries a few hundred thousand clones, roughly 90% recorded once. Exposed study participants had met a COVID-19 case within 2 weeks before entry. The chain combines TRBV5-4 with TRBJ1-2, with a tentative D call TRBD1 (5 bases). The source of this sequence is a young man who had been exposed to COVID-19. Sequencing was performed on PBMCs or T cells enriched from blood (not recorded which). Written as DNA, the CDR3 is TGTGCCAGCAGCCGTCAGGGAAGTCGGTACACCTTC. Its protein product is CASSRQGSRYTF.